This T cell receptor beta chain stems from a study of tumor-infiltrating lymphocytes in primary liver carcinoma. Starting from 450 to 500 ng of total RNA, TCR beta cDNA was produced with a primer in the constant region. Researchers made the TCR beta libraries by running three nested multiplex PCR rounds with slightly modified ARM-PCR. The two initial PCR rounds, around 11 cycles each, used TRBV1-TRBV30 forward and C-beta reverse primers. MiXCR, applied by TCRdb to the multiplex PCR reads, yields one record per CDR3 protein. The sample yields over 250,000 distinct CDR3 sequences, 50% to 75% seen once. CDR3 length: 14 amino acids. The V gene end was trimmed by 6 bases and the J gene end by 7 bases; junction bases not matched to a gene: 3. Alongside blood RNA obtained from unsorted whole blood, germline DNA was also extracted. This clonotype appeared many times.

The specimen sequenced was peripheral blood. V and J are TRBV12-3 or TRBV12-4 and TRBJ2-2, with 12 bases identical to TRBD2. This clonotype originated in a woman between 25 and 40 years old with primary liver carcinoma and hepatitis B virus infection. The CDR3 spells CASRTSGRVGELFF. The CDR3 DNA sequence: TGTGCCAGCAGGACTAGCGGGAGAGTCGGGGAGCTGTTTTTT.